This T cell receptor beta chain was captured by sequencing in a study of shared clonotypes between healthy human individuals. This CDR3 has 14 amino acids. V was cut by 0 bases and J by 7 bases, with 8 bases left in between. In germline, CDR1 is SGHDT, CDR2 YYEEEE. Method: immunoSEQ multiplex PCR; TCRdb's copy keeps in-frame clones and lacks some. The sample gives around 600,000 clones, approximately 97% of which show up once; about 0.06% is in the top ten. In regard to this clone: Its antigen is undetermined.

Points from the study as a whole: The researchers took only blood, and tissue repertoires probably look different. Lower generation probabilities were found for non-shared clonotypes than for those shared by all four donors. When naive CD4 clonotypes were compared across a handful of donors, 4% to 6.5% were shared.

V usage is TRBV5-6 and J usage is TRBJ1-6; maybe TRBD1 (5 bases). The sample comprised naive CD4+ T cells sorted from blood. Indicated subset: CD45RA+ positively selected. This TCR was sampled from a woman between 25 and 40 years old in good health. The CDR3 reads CASSLVRGNSPLHF. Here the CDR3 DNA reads TGTGCCAGCAGCTTGGTGCGGGGGAATTCACCCCTCCACTTT.